This T cell receptor beta chain was obtained from a study of human thymus T cells. The thymus was resected at corrective cardiac surgery. Healthy Finnish infants having corrective surgery for congenital heart defects served as donors. Using immunoSEQ multiplex PCR, the repertoire was profiled, and TCRdb retains in-frame clones only, with some absent. Among around 130,000 clones listed, around 96% were seen once. The V gene's germline CDR1 is MRHNA and CDR2 SNTAGT. The CDR3 length is 13 residues. The V end was cut by 10 bases, the J end by 3 bases, with 13 bases between. Study results and limitations: What appeared biased in thymic and blood repertoires was the usage of V and J genes. Related studies noted strongly shared thymic repertoires across unrelated people.

A note on this clone: Its antigen is currently unknown.

The sequence came from a boy under three years old with a congenital heart defect but otherwise immunologically healthy. The chain carries TRBV6-4 and TRBJ1-5; TRBD1 is a possible D gene (5 bases). Material for sequencing was thymus tissue. CDR3 in amino acids: CATVGDPNQPQHF. The CDR3 DNA follows: TGTGCCACCGTAGGGGATCCCAATCAGCCCCAGCATTTT.